The rows below give T cell receptor beta chains drawn from one sample of a study of breast tumors, draining lymph nodes, adjacent tissues. TCRdb reanalysed the multiplex PCR reads using MiXCR and keeps one entry per CDR3 protein. The table records approximately 190,000 distinct CDR3 sequences, approximately 31% of them present only once. The sequenced sample consisted of axillary lymph node tissue. The receptor set was obtained from a female donor with breast cancer. Some clones in this sample may be carry-over from other donors' samples. Both conserved end residues are trimmed from each CDR3. Each record gives: CDR3 protein, V gene.

ASSPRTGEQY,TRBV7-8
ASTYGHQETQY,TRBV6-1
ASSLGAEQETQY,TRBV7-9
ATSTYYNEQF,TRBV15
ASRWAGTEYGYT,TRBV27
SARTGNSYTGQF,TRBV20-1
ASSLGTTTGGFSGYT,TRBV5-1
ASSPPTGSTQY,TRBV7-2
GWGETNEKLF,TRBV30
ASSQLLLAGGTDTQY,TRBV25-1
ASSWGRALASYNEQF,TRBV6-5
ASSLGGGKNEKLF,TRBV28
ASSEGPNTEAF,TRBV7-2
ASSHSGPLYEQY,TRBV6-4
ASSLGRQGARDNEQF,TRBV7-9
ASSTLDSRNQPQH,TRBV19
ASSAGTAGNTIY,TRBV19
ASSQDPGQGTPQF,TRBV4-2
ASSPAGSNEQF,TRBV7-3
ASSLKGLAGAVSEQF,TRBV7-3
ASSGTSVNTGELF,TRBV6-2/TRBV6-3
ASSSSAGARYEQY,TRBV7-2
ASSPGQGRETQY,TRBV18
ASKGALETDTQY,TRBV6-5
ASLDGSYEQY,TRBV5-6
ASSSQGIETQY,TRBV28
ASSYGQFNQPQH,TRBV6-5
ATSSGLAGDTDTQY,TRBV15
ASSLEFLGQGANYGYT,TRBV5-5
ASSKGAVETRY,TRBV19
ASSSVAGKGDEQF,TRBV18
ASSLTREDYEQY,TRBV28
ASSPQTGGNSPLH,TRBV7-6
ASSTGATNTGELF,TRBV7-2
ASSPGGAQETQY,TRBV5-1
ASSQDRAAPDTQY,TRBV4-1
AISETLRGEKLF,TRBV10-3
ASRGQVKNTEAF,TRBV6-5
ACSSRLGGAGIKQTQY,TRBV7-9
ASSFIGTSTDTQY,TRBV11-2
ASSHSPVRLPLH,TRBV6-5
ACSVGGKVGRSPLH,TRBV9
ASSSTSLSYEQY,TRBV7-9
ASSLETSSDTQY,TRBV7-7
ASSFPGGQGTDTQY,TRBV5-8